This record looks at one T cell receptor beta chain sequence and its context. The antigen is undetermined. Method: immunoSEQ multiplex PCR; TCRdb's copy keeps in-frame clones and lacks some. The sample lists tens of thousands of clones; roughly 87% were seen once. This record comes from a study of T cells in localized non-small cell lung cancer. Study-wide findings and caveats: The study sequenced only one region of the tumor. As a result, intratumor heterogeneity could not be excluded and remains possible. Uninvolved nearby lung showed the greatest T cell clonality, exceeding that found in tumor.

CDR3 length equals 17 residues. The V gene lost 5 bases and the J gene lost 0 bases, with 19 bases spanning the gap. CDR1 and CDR2 (germline): KGHSH, LQKENI. The V call is TRBV18, the J call TRBJ1-1; D not certain. This specimen was peripheral blood mononuclear cells, taken before any cancer treatment. This TCR was sampled from a man aged 35 to 70 with stage III lung adenocarcinoma. Here the CDR3 reads CASSIVPLQNMNTEAFF. CDR3 in DNA: TGTGCCAGCTCAATAGTTCCCCTACAGAACATGAACACTGAAGCTTTCTTT.